This section outlines one T cell receptor (beta chain) sequence together with its context. The antigen it binds to is not known. The input lacks base qualities; no much larger clone sits a single base away. The sample belongs to a study of CD8 T cells in acute hepatitis C reinfection (dated by TCRdb to 2020 to 2023). Looking at the study overall: The TCRbeta repertoire of CD8+ T cells specific for the HCV NS3-1073 epitope was profiled during acute infection and after viral clearance. Several spontaneous resolvers contributed paired acute and follow-up samples.

General study outcomes and caveats: Because bulk sequencing was performed on the TCRbeta chain only, alphabeta pairing of public clonotypes could not be determined. The NS3-1073 specific repertoires were highly diverse, and diversity did not differ significantly among acute resolver, follow-up resolver and acute chronic samples. All groups preferentially used the TRBV04 and TRBV06 gene families, and overrepresentation in the naive pool did not explain this preferential usage. NS3-1073 specific cells were too rare to sort in chronically infected subjects, so no follow-up repertoires exist for those subjects. Few CDR3 sequences were shared with other epitopes, and differences in sequencing approaches may have limited exact matching. Approximately 13 public clonotypes were identified irrespective of outcome, and one of the public clonotypes used V04-02/J02-02.

Ends trimmed: V by 0 bases, J by 6 bases; bases unmatched to a gene: 4. Counted from cysteine to phenylalanine, this CDR3 has 16 amino acids. The entry retains the CDR3 DNA only, 48 bases that are in frame from base 1. In the germline V gene, CDR1 corresponds to SGHAT and CDR2 to FQNNGV. This specimen's time point label, interpreted: naive CD8 control sorted from an acute-time-point sample. Enrolled in the Montreal Hepatitis C Cohort (HEPCO) in Canada, the donors were people who inject drugs, and these donors were followed every 3 months. Acute primary HCV infection was defined by a positive HCV RNA or antibody test following a negative test within the previous 24 weeks. Surface staining used CD3, CD8 and CD45RO antibodies, with an aqua fixable dye to exclude dead cells. The cohort included 8 spontaneous resolvers, defined as subjects with HCV RNA clearance within 24 weeks. Once thawed from cryostorage, peripheral blood mononuclear cells underwent negative selection via the MACS CD8+ T cell Isolation Kit to obtain CD8+ T cells. Cells were sorted on a BD FACSAria II cell sorter.

Genomic DNA was extracted from the FACS-sorted cells, and the TCRbeta chains were sequenced by the commercial immunoSEQ service. For the original study's pipeline: ImmunoSEQ Analyzer software v3.0 and R v3.5.1 were used to analyze the repertoire data. Only productive rearrangements were analyzed, as sequences containing stop codons or out-of-frame rearrangements were removed. The sequencing provider supplied the metrics for Simpson diversity, Shannon entropy, CDR3 length and nucleotide addition. Clonotypes were grouped by frequency into dominant, sub-dominant, low or lowest abundance categories, and clonotypes below 0.1% were left out of most analyses. A CDR3 amino acid clonotype was designated public if detected in at least two subjects at a cumulative frequency of at least 0.5%. In its TCRdb copy, this immuneACCESS table keeps in-frame sequences only and misses some clones. Where compared with another copy, unresolved V genes explain less than half of these, and the others have no known cause. The V and J calls and clone size were taken over from that table, and D and trimming were inferred from the DNA. For this sample the table gives 30,000 to 45,000 clones, of which 70% to 90% were detected only once. The ten biggest clones cover 9.5% to 13% of the sample.

The rearranged chain carries TRBV11-2 and TRBJ2-1; 11 bases in between match TRBD2. Sequencing used naive CD8+ T cells from PBMCs. The label giving this sample's cell subset or site can be read as: sorted total naive CD45RO-negative CD8+ T cells. The TCR comes from a woman under 30 who spontaneously cleared hepatitis C infection. The CDR3 protein: CASSLEGLAETNEQFF. The DNA sequence reads TGTGCCAGCAGCTTAGAGGGACTAGCGGAAACCAATGAGCAGTTCTTC.